A single sample is the source of the 5 T cell receptor beta chains below, sequenced in a study (dated by TCRdb to 2016 to 2018). Libraries came from RT-PCR. The sequencing machine was an Illumina MiSeq. Clones were called with MiXCR by TCRdb after fastp trimmed the public reads at Q25, and only in-frame beta chains were retained. Here each entry gathers all rows of one CDR3 protein and keeps the most common genes and DNA. Counted in this sample were about 700,000 distinct CDR3 sequences; 14% of them appeared once. The ten largest make up 3% to 4.5% of the sample. The sample taken for sequencing was memory CD4+ T cells from blood. These receptors all come from a female donor in good health, serving as a healthy control.

To note about this clonotype: A much more abundant neighbour one base away suggests this may be a read error. V usage is TRBV12-3 or TRBV12-4 and J usage is TRBJ2-1; no clear D. Trimming took 5 bases from V and 12 from J, leaving 8 bases between them. The CDR3 consists of 10 residues. The CDR3 DNA reads as TGTGCCAGCAGTGGGTTCTCGCAGTTCTTC. Its protein is CASSGFSQFF.

This clonotype was recorded a few times. V usage is TRBV5-1 and J usage is TRBJ1-1; TRBD1 matches 8 bases. J gave up 1 base and V 4 bases, and 9 bases lay outside the gene matches. The V gene's germline CDR1 is SGHRS and CDR2 YFSETQ. The CDR3 is 16 residues long. Here the CDR3 reads CASSRGTGGTNTEAFF. For the CDR3, the DNA is TGCGCCAGCAGCCGAGGGACAGGCGGTACGAACACTGAAGCTTTCTTT.

The chain joins TRBV7-9 to TRBJ2-7; D gene unclear. This CDR3 spans 16 amino acids. CDR1 and CDR2 from the germline V gene are SEHNR and FQNEAQ (reference sequence). The V gene lost 5 bases and the J gene lost 1 base, with 18 bases spanning the gap. The CDR3 spells CASSPLTGLGSYEQYF. In DNA, the CDR3 is TGTGCCAGCAGCCCTCTAACTGGGCTCGGGTCCTACGAGCAGTACTTC.

There are many counts of this clonotype. The J gene is TRBJ2-3, the V gene TRBV12-3 or TRBV12-4, with D tentatively TRBD2 (5 bases). This CDR3 comprises 14 residues. V lost 6 bases and J 6 bases, leaving 16 bases between the germline ends. The CDR3 is CASRLDFSVDTQYF. The CDR3 nucleotides read TGTGCCAGCAGGCTGGACTTTTCGGTGGATACGCAGTATTTT.

Only a few counts were recorded for this clonotype. The chain couples TRBV6-2 or TRBV6-3 to TRBJ1-2, with no clear D. The CDR3 is 11 residues long. Germline CDR1 reads MNHEY; CDR2 reads SVGEGT. V was pared by 0 bases and J by 8 bases, with 4 bases between. CDR3 sequence: CASSYSSGYTF. CDR3 DNA sequence: TGTGCCAGCAGTTACTCGAGCGGCTACACCTTC.